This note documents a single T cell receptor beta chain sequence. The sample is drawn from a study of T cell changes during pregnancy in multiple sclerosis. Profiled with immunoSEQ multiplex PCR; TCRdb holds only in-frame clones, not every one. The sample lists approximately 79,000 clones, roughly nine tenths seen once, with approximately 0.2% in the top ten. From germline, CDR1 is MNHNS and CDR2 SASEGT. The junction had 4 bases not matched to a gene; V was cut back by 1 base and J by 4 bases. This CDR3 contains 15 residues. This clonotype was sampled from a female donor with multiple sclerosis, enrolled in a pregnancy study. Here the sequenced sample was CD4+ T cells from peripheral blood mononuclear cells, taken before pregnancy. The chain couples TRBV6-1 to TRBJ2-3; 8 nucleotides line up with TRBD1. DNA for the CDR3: TGTGCCAGCAGTGAAGGTAGACAGGGGTCAGATACGCAGTATTTT. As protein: CASSEGRQGSDTQYF.